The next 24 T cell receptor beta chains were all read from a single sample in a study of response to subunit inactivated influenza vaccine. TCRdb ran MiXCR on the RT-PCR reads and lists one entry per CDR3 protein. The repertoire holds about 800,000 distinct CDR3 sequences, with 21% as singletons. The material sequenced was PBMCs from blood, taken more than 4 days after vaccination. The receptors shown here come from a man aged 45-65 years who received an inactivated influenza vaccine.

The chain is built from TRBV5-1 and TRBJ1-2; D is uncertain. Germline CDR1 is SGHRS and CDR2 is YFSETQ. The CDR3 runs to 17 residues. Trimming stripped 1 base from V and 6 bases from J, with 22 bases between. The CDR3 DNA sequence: TGCGCCAGCAGCTTGTCAGACCTCCAAATTGGACGGCATGGCTACACCTTC. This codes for CASSLSDLQIGRHGYTF.

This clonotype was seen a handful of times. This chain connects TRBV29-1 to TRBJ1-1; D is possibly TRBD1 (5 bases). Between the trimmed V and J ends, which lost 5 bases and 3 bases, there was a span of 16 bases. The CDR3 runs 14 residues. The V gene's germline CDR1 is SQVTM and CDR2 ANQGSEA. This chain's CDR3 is CSVTLLSGDTEAFF. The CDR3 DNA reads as TGCAGCGTTACACTGCTCTCGGGGGACACTGAAGCTTTCTTT.

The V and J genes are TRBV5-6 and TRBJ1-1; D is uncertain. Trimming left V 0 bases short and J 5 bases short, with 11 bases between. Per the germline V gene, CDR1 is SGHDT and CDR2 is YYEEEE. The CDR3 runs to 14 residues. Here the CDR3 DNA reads TGTGCCAGCAGCTTGGACGTTGGGTGGACTGAAGCTTTCTTT. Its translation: CASSLDVGWTEAFF.

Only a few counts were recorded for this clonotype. Here the CDR3 reads CASSILAGGYNEQFF. DNA for the CDR3: TGTGCCAGCAGCATCCTAGCGGGGGGGTATAATGAGCAGTTCTTC. The chain carries TRBV7-9 and TRBJ2-1; 12 nucleotides agree with TRBD2. Germline lookup yields CDR1 SEHNR and CDR2 FQNEAQ (reference sequence). The CDR3 covers 15 residues. After removal of 5 bases from V and 7 bases from J, the junction contained 6 bases not matched to a gene. Using reference TRBV7-9 and TRBJ2-1 for the parts outside the CDR3, the full variable domain is DTGVSQNPRHKITKRGQNVTFRCDPISEHNRLYWYRQTLGQGPEFLTYFQNEAQLEKSRLLSDRFSAERPKGSFSTLEIQRTEQGDSAMYLCASSILAGGYNEQFFGPGTRLTVL.

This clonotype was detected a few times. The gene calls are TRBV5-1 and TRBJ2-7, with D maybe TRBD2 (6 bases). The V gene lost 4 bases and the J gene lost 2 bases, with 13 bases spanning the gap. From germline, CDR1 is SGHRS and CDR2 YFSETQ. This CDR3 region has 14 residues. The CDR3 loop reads CASSGGGSPYEQYF. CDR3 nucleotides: TGCGCCAGCAGCGGCGGAGGGAGTCCCTACGAGCAGTACTTC.

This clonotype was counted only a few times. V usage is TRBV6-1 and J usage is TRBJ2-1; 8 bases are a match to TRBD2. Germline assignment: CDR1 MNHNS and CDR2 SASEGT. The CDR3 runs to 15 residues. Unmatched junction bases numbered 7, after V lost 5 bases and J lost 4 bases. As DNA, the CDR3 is TGTGCCAGCAGTCGCAGCGGGAGTGGTTACAATGAGCAGTTCTTC. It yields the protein CASSRSGSGYNEQFF.

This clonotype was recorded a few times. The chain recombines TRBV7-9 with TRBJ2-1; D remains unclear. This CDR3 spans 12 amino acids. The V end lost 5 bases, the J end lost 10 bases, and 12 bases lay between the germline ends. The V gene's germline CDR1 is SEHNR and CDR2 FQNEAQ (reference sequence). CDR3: CASSPDQGEQFF. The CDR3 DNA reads TGTGCCAGCAGCCCTGACCAAGGAGAGCAGTTCTTC.

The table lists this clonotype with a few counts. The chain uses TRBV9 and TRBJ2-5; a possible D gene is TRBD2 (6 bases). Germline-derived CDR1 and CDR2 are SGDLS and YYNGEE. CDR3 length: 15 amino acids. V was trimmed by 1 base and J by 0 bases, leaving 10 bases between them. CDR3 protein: CASSVSLAYQETQYF. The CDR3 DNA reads TGTGCCAGCAGCGTATCTCTAGCGTACCAAGAGACCCAGTACTTC.

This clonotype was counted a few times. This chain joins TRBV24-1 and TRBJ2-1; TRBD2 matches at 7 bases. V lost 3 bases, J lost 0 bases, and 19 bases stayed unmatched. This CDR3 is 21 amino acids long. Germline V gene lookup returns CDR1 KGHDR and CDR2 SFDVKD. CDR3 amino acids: CATSDPSGGLASAHSYNEQFF. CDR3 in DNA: TGTGCCACCAGTGATCCTAGCGGTGGGTTGGCTAGCGCCCACTCCTACAATGAGCAGTTCTTC.

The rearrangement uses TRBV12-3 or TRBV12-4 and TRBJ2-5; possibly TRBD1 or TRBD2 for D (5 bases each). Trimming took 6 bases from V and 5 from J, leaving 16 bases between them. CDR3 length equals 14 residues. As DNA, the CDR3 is TGTGCCAGCAGCCCTTGGGGCAGAGGGGAGACCCAGTACTTC. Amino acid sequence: CASSPWGRGETQYF.

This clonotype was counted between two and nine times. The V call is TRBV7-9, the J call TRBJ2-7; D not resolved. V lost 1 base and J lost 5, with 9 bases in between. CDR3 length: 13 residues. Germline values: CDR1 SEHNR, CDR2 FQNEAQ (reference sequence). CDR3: CASSLGWSDEQYF. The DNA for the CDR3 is TGTGCCAGCAGCTTAGGTTGGTCCGACGAGCAGTACTTC.

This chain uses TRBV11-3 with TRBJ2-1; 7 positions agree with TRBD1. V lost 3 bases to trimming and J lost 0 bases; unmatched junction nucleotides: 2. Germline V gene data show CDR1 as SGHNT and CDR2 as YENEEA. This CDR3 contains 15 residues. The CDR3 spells CASSFAGGSYNEQFF. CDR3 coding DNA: TGTGCCAGCAGCTTTGCAGGGGGCTCCTACAATGAGCAGTTCTTC.

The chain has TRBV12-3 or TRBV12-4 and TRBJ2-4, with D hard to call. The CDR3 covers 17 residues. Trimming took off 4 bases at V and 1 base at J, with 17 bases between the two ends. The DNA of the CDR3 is TGTGCCAGCAGTTCCCGGTTCAAAGATAAGGCCAAAAACATTCAGTACTTC. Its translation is CASSSRFKDKAKNIQYF.

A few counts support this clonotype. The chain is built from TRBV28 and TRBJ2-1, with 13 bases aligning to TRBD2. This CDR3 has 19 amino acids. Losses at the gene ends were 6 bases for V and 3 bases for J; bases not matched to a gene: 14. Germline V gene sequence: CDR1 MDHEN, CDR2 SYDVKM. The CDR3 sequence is CASSPPETSGRALYNEQFF. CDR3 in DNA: TGTGCCAGCAGCCCCCCAGAAACTAGCGGGAGGGCCCTCTACAATGAGCAGTTCTTC.

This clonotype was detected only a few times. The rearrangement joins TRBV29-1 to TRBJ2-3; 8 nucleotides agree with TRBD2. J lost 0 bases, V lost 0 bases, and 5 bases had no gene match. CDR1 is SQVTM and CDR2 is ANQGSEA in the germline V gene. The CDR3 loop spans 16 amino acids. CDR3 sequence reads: CSVEDRAGGSTDTQYF. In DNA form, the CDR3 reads TGCAGCGTTGAAGATCGGGCGGGAGGCAGCACAGATACGCAGTATTTT.

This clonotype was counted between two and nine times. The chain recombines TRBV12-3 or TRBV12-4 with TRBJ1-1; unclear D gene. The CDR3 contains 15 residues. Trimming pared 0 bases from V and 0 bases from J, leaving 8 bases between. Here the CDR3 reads CASSLAQTLNTEAFF. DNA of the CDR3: TGTGCCAGCAGTTTAGCACAGACGTTGAACACTGAAGCTTTCTTT.

CDR3 DNA sequence: TGTGCCAGCAGTGCCGAACTTACAGGGAGGACTGAAGCTTTCTTT. Its translation is CASSAELTGRTEAFF. The chain employs TRBV6-2 or TRBV6-3 and TRBJ1-1; D is possibly TRBD1 (6 bases). V shed 5 bases and J shed 5 bases, with 18 bases lying between them. The CDR3 is made up of 15 amino acids. Germline lookup yields CDR1 MNHEY and CDR2 SVGEGT.

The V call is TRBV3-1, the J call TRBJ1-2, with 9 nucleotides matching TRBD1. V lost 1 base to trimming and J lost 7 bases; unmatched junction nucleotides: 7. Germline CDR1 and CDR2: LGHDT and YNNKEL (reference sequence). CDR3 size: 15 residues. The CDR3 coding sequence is TGTGCCAGCAGCCAAGGGACAGGGGTTTATCTTGGCTACACCTTC. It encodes CASSQGTGVYLGYTF.

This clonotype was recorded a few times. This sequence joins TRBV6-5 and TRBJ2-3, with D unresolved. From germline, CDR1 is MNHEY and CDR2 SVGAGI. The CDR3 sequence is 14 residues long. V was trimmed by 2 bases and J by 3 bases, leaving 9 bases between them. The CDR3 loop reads CASSYNLGTDTQYF. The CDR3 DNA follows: TGTGCCAGCAGTTACAACTTGGGGACAGATACGCAGTATTTT.

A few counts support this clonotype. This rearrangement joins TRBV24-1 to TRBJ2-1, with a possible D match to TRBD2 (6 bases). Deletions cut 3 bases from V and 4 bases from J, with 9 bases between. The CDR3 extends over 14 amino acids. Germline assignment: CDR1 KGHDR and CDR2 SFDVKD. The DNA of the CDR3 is TGTGCCACCAGTGATCCCGGGACTTACAATGAGCAGTTCTTC. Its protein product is CATSDPGTYNEQFF.

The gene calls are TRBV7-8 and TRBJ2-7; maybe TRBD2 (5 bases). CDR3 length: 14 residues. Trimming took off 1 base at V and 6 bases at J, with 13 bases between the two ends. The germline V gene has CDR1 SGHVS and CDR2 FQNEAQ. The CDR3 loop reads CASSLGLPPSEQYF. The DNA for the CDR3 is TGTGCCAGCAGCTTAGGACTACCCCCTAGCGAGCAGTACTTC.

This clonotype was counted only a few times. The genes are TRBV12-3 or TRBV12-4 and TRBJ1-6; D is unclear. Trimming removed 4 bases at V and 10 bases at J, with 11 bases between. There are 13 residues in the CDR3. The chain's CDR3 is CASSSDGKSPLHF. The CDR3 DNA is TGTGCCAGCAGTTCCGATGGAAAGTCACCCCTCCACTTT.

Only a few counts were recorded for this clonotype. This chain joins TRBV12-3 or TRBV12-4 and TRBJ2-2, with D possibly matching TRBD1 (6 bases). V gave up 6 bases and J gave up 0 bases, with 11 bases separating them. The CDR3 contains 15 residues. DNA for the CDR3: TGTGCCAGCAGGCAGGGGTCATCGAACACCGGGGAGCTGTTTTTT. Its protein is CASRQGSSNTGELFF.

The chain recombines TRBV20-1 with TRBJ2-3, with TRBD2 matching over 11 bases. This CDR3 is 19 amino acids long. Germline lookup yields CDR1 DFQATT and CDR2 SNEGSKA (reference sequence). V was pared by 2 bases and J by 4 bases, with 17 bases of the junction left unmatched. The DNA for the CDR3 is TGCAGTGCTAGACACCCTAAAATTCCACTAGCGGGAGAATCAGATACGCAGTATTTT. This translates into CSARHPKIPLAGESDTQYF.